The clone carrying this T cell receptor beta chain was seen many times. Its matching antigen is unknown. This sample stems from a study of identical twins. Study-level points and caveats: In monozygotic twins, models underestimated the sharing of out-of-frame TCR alpha. Twin pairs had excess sharing that was weaker in beta out-of-frame sequences. Insertions ran lower in abundant cord blood beta clonotypes, though not in memory repertoires. Invariant MAIT and iNKT cells could partly confound zero-insertion analyses.

From the 5' RACE reads, TCRdb called clonotypes with MiXCR, one entry per CDR3 protein. The repertoire holds a few hundred thousand distinct CDR3 sequences, with roughly 13% as singletons. This sample was shared with a second study, whose subject was yellow fever vaccine responses in identical twins.

The sequenced sample was memory (CD45RO+) T cells sorted from blood. The sequence was collected from a woman under 30 in good health.

DNA of the CDR3: TGTGCCAGCAGTTACGGGTCATACGAGCAGTACTTC. It is translated as CASSYGSYEQYF. The rearrangement joins TRBV12-3 or TRBV12-4 to TRBJ2-7; D uncertain. The CDR3 consists of 12 residues. V was clipped by 4 bases and J by 4 bases, with 8 bases between them.